This entry lists 27 T cell receptor beta chains sequenced from one sample in a study of siplizumab effects on memory and regulatory T cells. The data were produced by immunoSEQ multiplex PCR, yet TCRdb's version contains in-frame clones alone and is incomplete. The sample has 70,000 to 100,000 clones; roughly 96% are singletons. Sequencing was performed on naive CD4+ T cells sorted from blood. The receptor set was obtained from a human donor in good health.

The chain is built from TRBV10-3 and TRBJ1-3, with a tentative D call TRBD1 (5 bases). CDR1 and CDR2 (germline): ENHRY, SYGVKD. The CDR3 runs to 15 residues. With 6 bases removed from V and 1 base from J, the gap between germline ends came to 13 bases. CDR3: CAISLGLSSGNTIYF. The CDR3 DNA follows: TGTGCCATCAGCTTGGGACTCTCATCTGGAAACACCATATATTTT.

The V gene is TRBV28, the J gene TRBJ2-6; tentative D call: TRBD1 (5 bases). Germline CDR1 and CDR2: MDHEN and SYDVKM. The CDR3 length is 15 residues. The V and J ends lost 5 bases and 0 bases respectively, with 8 bases between them. The CDR3 sequence: CASSTQGSGANVLTF. CDR3 nucleotide sequence: TGTGCCAGCAGTACCCAGGGCTCTGGGGCCAACGTCCTGACTTTC.

This chain connects TRBV28 to TRBJ2-4; no firm D call. Trimming pared 5 bases from V and 0 bases from J, leaving 17 bases between. There are 17 residues in the CDR3. CDR1 MDHEN and CDR2 SYDVKM come from the germline V gene. CDR3 in DNA: TGTGCCAGCAGTCCCTCCGCGGCGGTACCAGCCAAAAACATTCAGTACTTC. Translated: CASSPSAAVPAKNIQYF.

The genes are TRBV18 and TRBJ1-2, with D possibly matching TRBD1 (5 bases). This CDR3 has 10 residues. Germline V gives CDR1 KGHSH, CDR2 LQKENI. The germline V and J ends were trimmed by 6 bases and 10 bases, with 9 bases remaining between them. The CDR3 is CASSGTVYTF. The CDR3 region has the DNA TGTGCCAGCTCGGGGACCGTCTACACCTTC.

J is TRBJ1-1 and V is TRBV6-5; D unresolved. This CDR3 comprises 14 residues. The ends were cut back, 4 bases at V and 6 bases at J, with 15 bases in the middle. Per germline, CDR1 MNHEY and CDR2 SVGAGI. The CDR3 coding sequence is TGTGCCAGCAGTTTCCGGGTTTTTAACGCTGAAGCTTTCTTT. Translation: CASSFRVFNAEAFF.

The V and J genes are TRBV23-1 and TRBJ2-3, with TRBD2 identical over 9 bases. TRBV23-1 is annotated as an ORF whose role is uncertain. This CDR3 has 17 residues. J gave up 6 bases and V 0 bases, and 10 bases lay outside the gene matches. CDR3 protein: CASSQSGTSFPTDTQYF. CDR3 DNA: TGCGCCAGCAGTCAATCGGGGACTAGCTTCCCCACGGATACGCAGTATTTT.

Comments on this clone: Compared with germline, one end of the junction differs, possibly owing to a read error. This chain links TRBV20-1 with TRBJ2-7, with D uncertain. Germline V gene lookup returns CDR1 DFQATT and CDR2 SNEGSKA (reference sequence). CDR3 length equals 11 residues. The CDR3 region is CSARDLGSPHF. In nucleotides, the CDR3 is TGCAGTGCTAGAGATTTGGGATCTCCCCATTTC.

The gene calls are TRBV7-3 and TRBJ1-2, with 10 bases identical to TRBD1. The CDR3 loop spans 13 amino acids. Per germline, CDR1 SGHTA and CDR2 FQGTGA. The junction had 2 bases not matched to a gene; V was cut back by 2 bases and J by 8 bases. CDR3 DNA sequence: TGTGCCAGCAGCTTAGACAGGGGGCTCGGCTACACCTTC. It translates to CASSLDRGLGYTF. Complete variable domain (other parts from reference TRBV7-3 and TRBJ1-2): GAGVSQTPSNKVTEKGKYVELRCDPISGHTALYWYRQSLGQGPEFLIYFQGTGAADDSGLPNDRFFAVRPEGSVSTLKIQRTERGDSAVYLCASSLDRGLGYTFGSGTRLTVV.

This clone showed up just once. V is TRBV5-5 and J is TRBJ1-5; no definite D call. V lost 4 bases to trimming and J lost 7 bases, with 12 bases between them. The length of the CDR3 is 13 residues. Germline loops: CDR1 SGHKS, CDR2 YYEKEE (reference sequence). The CDR3 DNA sequence: TGTGCCAGCAGCAGTGAAGGGAAACAGCCCCAGCATTTT. Encoded protein: CASSSEGKQPQHF.

The CDR3 bases are TGCGCCAGCAGCCTTAGCGGGATGGACTACAATGAGCAGTTCTTC. Protein product: CASSLSGMDYNEQFF. The chain carries TRBV5-1 and TRBJ2-1, with 8 bases fitting TRBD2. The CDR3 extends over 15 amino acids. Losses at the gene ends were 4 bases for V and 3 bases for J; bases not matched to a gene: 6. From germline, CDR1 is SGHRS and CDR2 YFSETQ.

This chain links TRBV25-1 with TRBJ2-1; the D gene could be TRBD1 or TRBD2 (7 bases each). V gave up 4 bases and J gave up 7 bases, with 14 bases separating them. CDR1 MGHDK and CDR2 SYGVNS come from the germline V gene. The CDR3 spans 14 residues. The CDR3 loop is CASSGLAGGNEQFF. Written as DNA, the CDR3 is TGTGCCAGCAGTGGACTAGCAGGGGGGAATGAGCAGTTCTTC.

This chain joins TRBV6-5 and TRBJ2-3; the match to TRBD2 covers 9 bases. V was pared by 8 bases and J by 5 bases, with 11 bases of the junction left unmatched. Germline values: CDR1 MNHEY, CDR2 SVGAGI. The CDR3 has 15 amino acids. CDR3 in DNA: TGTGCCAGCCGCCGAGCGGGGGGTTCACAAGATACGCAGTATTTT. Protein: CASRRAGGSQDTQYF.

The rearrangement joins TRBV19 to TRBJ2-3; possible D gene TRBD2, 5 bases. CDR1 and CDR2 (germline): LNHDA, SQIVND (reference sequence). Trimming shortened V by 11 bases and J by 2 bases, and 11 bases separated the two germline ends. The CDR3 is 12 amino acids. The CDR3 spells CASTGYTDTQYF. CDR3 DNA sequence: TGTGCCTCGACGGGGTACACAGATACGCAGTATTTT.

The chain has TRBV2 and TRBJ1-5; D gene ambiguous. Trimming left V 3 bases short and J 4 bases short, with 7 bases between. CDR1 SNHLY and CDR2 FYNNEI come from the germline V gene. CDR3 length: 13 residues. CDR3 sequence (DNA): TGTGCCAGCAGTGACAGAAGTAATCAGCCCCAGCATTTT. Translated: CASSDRSNQPQHF.

The rearrangement links TRBV11-3 to TRBJ1-4; no clear D. Germline CDR1 reads SGHNT; CDR2 reads YENEEA. Trimming took 3 bases from V and 7 from J, leaving 12 bases between them. CDR3 length: 14 residues. The CDR3: CASSFLGIGEKLFF. The CDR3 nucleotides are TGTGCCAGCAGCTTCCTGGGCATCGGTGAAAAACTGTTTTTT. The whole variable domain, remainder taken from reference TRBV11-3 and TRBJ1-4, is EAGVVQSPRYKIIEKKQPVAFWCNPISGHNTLYWYLQNLGQGPELLIRYENEEAVDDSQLPKDRFSAERLKGVDSTLKIQPAELGDSAVYLCASSFLGIGEKLFFGSGTQLSVL.

This chain uses TRBV25-1 with TRBJ2-6, with TRBD1 matching over 9 bases. This CDR3 contains 15 residues. J lost 6 bases, V lost 5 bases, and 5 bases had no gene match. CDR1 MGHDK and CDR2 SYGVNS come from the germline V gene. The chain's CDR3 is CASSPGQGKANVLTF. As DNA, the CDR3 is TGTGCCAGCAGTCCGGGACAGGGCAAGGCCAACGTCCTGACTTTC. Supplemented by reference TRBV25-1 and TRBJ2-6, the full variable domain reads EADIYQTPRYLVIGTGKKITLECSQTMGHDKMYWYQQDPGMELHLIHYSYGVNSTEKGDLSSESTVSRIRTEHFPLTLESARPSHTSQYLCASSPGQGKANVLTFGAGSRLTVL.

The chain is built from TRBV5-1 and TRBJ1-2; D gene ambiguous. Germline CDR1 is SGHRS and CDR2 is YFSETQ. This CDR3 has 14 amino acids. The V end lost 0 bases, the J end lost 4 bases, and 10 bases lay between the germline ends. CDR3 in amino acids: CASSLESAFYGYTF. The CDR3 nucleotides are TGCGCCAGCAGCTTGGAGTCAGCTTTCTATGGCTACACCTTC.

The gene calls are TRBV5-1 and TRBJ2-3; 10 positions match TRBD2. J gave up 4 bases and V 7 bases, and 6 bases lay outside the gene matches. The germline gives CDR1 SGHRS, CDR2 YFSETQ. CDR3 length: 14 amino acids. CDR3 sequence reads: CASGLAGDPDTQYF. CDR3 coding DNA: TGCGCCAGCGGCCTAGCGGGGGACCCAGATACGCAGTATTTT.

The chain joins TRBV5-1 to TRBJ1-5; 7 bases align to TRBD1. Germline values: CDR1 SGHRS, CDR2 YFSETQ. V lost 4 bases and J lost 0; bases outside the gene matches: 10. The CDR3 loop spans 17 amino acids. The CDR3 sequence: CASSGAPGGSSNQPQHF. CDR3 nucleotides: TGCGCCAGCAGCGGGGCCCCAGGGGGTTCTAGCAATCAGCCCCAGCATTTT.

J is TRBJ1-1 and V is TRBV7-7, with a tentative D call TRBD1 (6 bases). Trimming removed 1 base from V and 1 base from J, with 16 bases in between. CDR3 length: 17 residues. The germline V gene has CDR1 SSHAT and CDR2 FNYEAQ (reference sequence). The CDR3: CASSLGQERETNTEAFF. CDR3 nucleotides: TGTGCCAGCAGCTTAGGACAGGAGAGAGAGACGAACACTGAAGCTTTCTTT.

The chain combines TRBV11-1 with TRBJ2-2, with D tentatively TRBD1 or TRBD2 (5 bases each). V shed 3 bases and J shed 4 bases, with 18 bases lying between them. Germline V CDR1 and CDR2: SGHAT, FQDESV (reference sequence). The CDR3 has 17 residues. The CDR3 region has the DNA TGTGCCAGCAGCTTTCGGACCGGGGTGAGGGGCACCGGGGAGCTGTTTTTT. This codes for CASSFRTGVRGTGELFF.

The V gene is TRBV18, the J gene TRBJ2-2; 7 bases are a match to TRBD1. The CDR3 contains 15 residues. Germline V gives CDR1 KGHSH, CDR2 LQKENI. Losses at the gene ends were 3 bases for V and 7 bases for J; bases not matched to a gene: 8. The CDR3 sequence: CASSPRQGLDGELFF. The CDR3 nucleotides are TGTGCCAGCTCACCCCGACAGGGTCTGGACGGGGAGCTGTTTTTT.

The chain has TRBV27 and TRBJ2-2; 7 positions match TRBD1. V was clipped by 6 bases and J by 1 base; unmatched bases: 2. This CDR3 is 14 amino acids long. The germline gives CDR1 MNHEY, CDR2 SMNVEV (reference sequence). CDR3 nucleotides: TGTGCCAGCAGGACAGGGTGGAACACCGGGGAGCTGTTTTTT. Its protein product is CASRTGWNTGELFF.

The chain links TRBV7-9 to TRBJ1-4; no clear D gene. CDR3 size: 15 residues. V was trimmed by 5 bases and J by 4 bases, leaving 14 bases between them. Germline loops: CDR1 SEHNR, CDR2 FQNEAQ (reference sequence). The CDR3 nucleotides read TGTGCCAGCAGCAAAGACCCATTCGGTAATGAAAAACTGTTTTTT. Translating gives CASSKDPFGNEKLFF.

The V call is TRBV18, the J call TRBJ2-2; tentative D call: TRBD2 (5 bases). V dropped 6 bases and J dropped 1 base, with 18 bases sitting between them. Germline CDR1 is KGHSH and CDR2 is LQKENI. The CDR3 runs 17 residues. The CDR3 here is CASSLTSVRGNTGELFF. DNA for the CDR3: TGTGCCAGCTCTCTAACCTCGGTACGGGGGAACACCGGGGAGCTGTTTTTT.

This chain joins TRBV2 and TRBJ1-5; the D is unclear. The CDR3 sequence is 11 residues long. The germline gives CDR1 SNHLY, CDR2 FYNNEI. V shed 6 bases and J shed 3 bases, with 3 bases lying between them. Written as DNA, the CDR3 is TGTGCCAGCAGAATCAATCAGCCCCAGCATTTT. Its protein product is CASRINQPQHF.

This clone was seen only once. The chain carries TRBV6-5 and TRBJ2-2; D unclear. V dropped 0 bases and J dropped 10 bases, with 12 bases sitting between them. CDR1 and CDR2 from the germline V gene are MNHEY and SVGAGI. This CDR3 has 14 amino acids. The CDR3: CASSYSRPDQELFF. The CDR3 bases are TGTGCCAGCAGTTACTCGAGACCGGACCAGGAGCTGTTTTTT.